These T cell receptor beta chains were read from a single sample in a study of tumor-infiltrating lymphocytes in localized non-small cell lung cancer. Generated by immunoSEQ multiplex PCR, the TCRdb table keeps only in-frame clones and is missing some. The data contain some 15,000 clones, roughly 71% of them seen just once; the ten biggest clones take up about 5.6%. Input material: lung tumor tissue. The source is a human donor with non-small cell lung cancer. Each CDR3 is given with its conserved first and last residue. A D gene is named only where the DNA matches it firmly. Size tells how often a clone was seen (once, few, many) or the class of an expanded clone, and some rows leave it out.

DNA,CDR3,V,size,D,J
TGTGCCTGGAGTGTAATAGGCTGGGGACTAGCGTCTTCTAGCACAGATACGCAGTATTTT,CAWSVIGWGLASSSTDTQYF,TRBV30,.,TRBD2,TRBJ2-3
TGTGCCAGCAGCTTTCGCGGAGAGCATTCCTACGAGCAGTACTTC,CASSFRGEHSYEQYF,TRBV7-2,.,.,TRBJ2-7
TGTGCCATCACACTATGGGGGGCAATTGACTATGGCTACACCTTC,CAITLWGAIDYGYTF,TRBV7-2,.,.,TRBJ1-2
TGTGCCAGCAGTTACGAATTTCGGGGGGCCACTGAAGCTTTCTTT,CASSYEFRGATEAFF,TRBV6-5,.,.,TRBJ1-1
TGTGCTAGCAGCTTAAGAATGGGACTAGCTTACGAGCAGTACTTC,CASSLRMGLAYEQYF,TRBV7-7,few,TRBD2,TRBJ2-7
TGTGCCAGCTCACCAATGGCCGGAGCCTACGAGCAGTACTTC,CASSPMAGAYEQYF,TRBV18,once,.,TRBJ2-7
TGTGCCAGCAGTAGCTTCGGGACAGGGGTGGGCGGCTACACCTTC,CASSSFGTGVGGYTF,TRBV6-5,.,TRBD1,TRBJ1-2
TGTGCCATCAGGGACAGGGTCGGCAATGAGCAGTTCTTC,CAIRDRVGNEQFF,TRBV10-3,.,TRBD1,TRBJ2-1
TGTGCCAGCAGTTTCAGACAGGGGCTCGGAGCTTTCTTT,CASSFRQGLGAFF,TRBV28,.,TRBD1,TRBJ1-1
TGTGCCAGTAGTTACAGGGCGGGACAGGGGTACAATGAGCAGTTCTTC,CASSYRAGQGYNEQFF,TRBV19,.,TRBD1,TRBJ2-1
TGTGCCAGCAGTAATACCGGCCACAATGAGCAGTTCTTC,CASSNTGHNEQFF,TRBV6-6,.,.,TRBJ2-1
TGTGCCAGCAGTTACTCGAATCCCCGCGAGCAGTACTTC,CASSYSNPREQYF,TRBV6-6,.,.,TRBJ2-7
TGCGCCAGCAGCTTGTCAGGGTTCATGAACACTGAAGCTTTCTTT,CASSLSGFMNTEAFF,TRBV5-1,few,.,TRBJ1-1
TGTGCCAGCAGCAGGGGGCAAGAGACCCAGTACTTC,CASSRGQETQYF,TRBV11-2,.,.,TRBJ2-5
TGTGCCAGCAGTGCACCCTACAATGAGCAGTTCTTC,CASSAPYNEQFF,TRBV2,.,.,TRBJ2-1
TGTGCCAGCAGGCCTTGGCAGGGGGTTGTGGGAGCTTTCTTT,CASRPWQGVVGAFF,TRBV28,.,TRBD1,TRBJ1-1
TGTGCCAGCAGTGGCGGGACAGGGGCATTCTACGAGCAGTACTTC,CASSGGTGAFYEQYF,TRBV6-5,.,TRBD1,TRBJ2-7
TGCGCCAGCAGCCACGGTCCACTCGAAAGAACCTACAATGAGCAGTTCTTC,CASSHGPLERTYNEQFF,TRBV4-1,.,.,TRBJ2-1
TGTGCCAGCAGTGATTCCCCGGACTCCTACAATGAGCAGTTCTTC,CASSDSPDSYNEQFF,TRBV6-4,.,.,TRBJ2-1
TGTGCCAGCAGACAGTACCAAGAGACCCAGTACTTC,CASRQYQETQYF,TRBV6-5,.,.,TRBJ2-5
TGTGCCAGCAGTTCTCGACTAGCGGGAATCTACAATGAGCAGTTCTTC,CASSSRLAGIYNEQFF,TRBV27,few,TRBD2,TRBJ2-1
TGTGCCACCGTTGAAGCTTTCTTT,CATVEAFF,TRBV5-6,.,.,TRBJ1-1
TGTGCCAGCAGCTTTGATAGTCAAGCCTACAATGAGCAGTTCTTC,CASSFDSQAYNEQFF,TRBV11-3,.,.,TRBJ2-1
TGTGCCAGCAGCTTATTTGGAGACCGGGGAGGAGAAGCTTTCTTT,CASSLFGDRGGEAFF,TRBV7-2,.,.,TRBJ1-1
TGCGCCAGCAGCTTGAACAATTATGGAAACACCATATATTTT,CASSLNNYGNTIYF,TRBV5-1,.,.,TRBJ1-3
TGTGCCAGCAGCTCACCACAGGGATACACCGGGGAGCTGTTTTTT,CASSSPQGYTGELFF,TRBV7-9,.,.,TRBJ2-2
TGTGCCAGCGGGAGGGGGGGTACGCAGTATTTT,CASGRGGTQYF,TRBV6-1,.,.,TRBJ2-3
TGTGCCTGGAGAAGGAAGTCGTGGGACGGTGAAGCTTTCTTT,CAWRRKSWDGEAFF,TRBV30,.,.,TRBJ1-1
TGCGCCAGCAGCCACCCAAGCGGCGGAGAGACCCAGTACTTC,CASSHPSGGETQYF,TRBV4-1,once,.,TRBJ2-5
TGTGCCAGCAGCTCAGAGGGGTTAAGCGGGAGAAAGGTTAGGGAGACCCAGTACTTC,CASSSEGLSGRKVRETQYF,TRBV7-2,.,TRBD2,TRBJ2-5
TGTGCCAGCAGCTTTCGTACAGGGGGCGTCTACAATGAGCAGTTCTTC,CASSFRTGGVYNEQFF,TRBV11-3,.,TRBD1,TRBJ2-1
TGTGCCAGCAGTTCCTCTAGCGGGAGTCGGGAGACCCAGTACTTC,CASSSSSGSRETQYF,TRBV27,.,TRBD2,TRBJ2-5
TGTGCCAGCAGCGCAACGCTGGGCGAGTCCGAGCAGTACTTC,CASSATLGESEQYF,TRBV7-2,.,.,TRBJ2-7
TGCGCCAGCAGCTATTTGGGCGGGGGAGATCAGCCCCAGCATTTT,CASSYLGGGDQPQHF,TRBV5-1,.,.,TRBJ1-5
TGCGCCAGCAGCCAAGAAGAGACTAGCACAGATACGCAGTATTTT,CASSQEETSTDTQYF,TRBV4-1,few,.,TRBJ2-3
TGTGCCTCAAAGGCCCCTGGGGACACCGGGGAGCTGTTTTTT,CASKAPGDTGELFF,TRBV2,.,.,TRBJ2-2
TGTGCCAGCAGTTACTCGATGGGGCGGGAGGGTTACGAGCAGTACTTC,CASSYSMGREGYEQYF,TRBV6-5,.,TRBD2,TRBJ2-7
TGTGCCAGTAGTATAGATTTAAGCCAGCCCCAGCATTTT,CASSIDLSQPQHF,TRBV19,.,.,TRBJ1-5
TGTGCCAGCAGTGGACTGAGCTCTGGAAACACCATATATTTT,CASSGLSSGNTIYF,TRBV27,.,.,TRBJ1-3
TGTGCCAGCAGTGAGGGCAGCGGGAGACCCCTCGAGCAGTACTTC,CASSEGSGRPLEQYF,TRBV2,.,TRBD2,TRBJ2-7
TGTGCCAGCTCACCCGGTGGACAGGTTATTAATGAAAAACTGTTTTTT,CASSPGGQVINEKLFF,TRBV18,once,TRBD1,TRBJ1-4